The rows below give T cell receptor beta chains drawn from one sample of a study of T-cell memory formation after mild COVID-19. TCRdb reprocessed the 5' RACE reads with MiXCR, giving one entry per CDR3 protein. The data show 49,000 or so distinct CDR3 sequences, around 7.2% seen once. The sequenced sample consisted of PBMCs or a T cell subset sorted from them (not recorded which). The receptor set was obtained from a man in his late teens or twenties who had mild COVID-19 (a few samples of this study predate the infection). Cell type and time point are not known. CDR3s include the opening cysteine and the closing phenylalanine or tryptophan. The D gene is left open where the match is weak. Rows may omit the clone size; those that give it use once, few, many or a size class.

cdr3_nt: TGCAGCGTTGTAGGGGGGGCCACAGATACGCAGTATTTT
cdr3_aa: CSVVGGATDTQYF
j_call: TRBJ2-3
clone_size: NA
d_call: NA
v_call: TRBV29-1

cdr3_nt: TGTGCCAGCACCCCCTCTTCCAGTCACGAGGAGGAGACCCAGTACTTC
cdr3_aa: CASTPSSSHEEETQYF
j_call: TRBJ2-5
clone_size: few
d_call: NA
v_call: TRBV12-3/TRBV12-4

cdr3_nt: TGTGCCAGCAGCCCCAGAGGCCAGGGTGGTTATGGCTACACCTTC
cdr3_aa: CASSPRGQGGYGYTF
j_call: TRBJ1-2
clone_size: NA
d_call: NA
v_call: TRBV14

cdr3_nt: TGTGCCAGCAGACCATCGATTGGGGGTCAGCCCCAGCATTTT
cdr3_aa: CASRPSIGGQPQHF
j_call: TRBJ1-5
clone_size: few
d_call: NA
v_call: TRBV6-5

cdr3_nt: TGTGCCAGCAGCTTGTTGGGGATCGAAGTGGACACTGAAGCTTTCTTT
cdr3_aa: CASSLLGIEVDTEAFF
j_call: TRBJ1-1
clone_size: NA
d_call: NA
v_call: TRBV5-6

cdr3_nt: TGTGCCAGCAGCTTAATTCGGGGGGGGAAGACCCAGTACTTC
cdr3_aa: CASSLIRGGKTQYF
j_call: TRBJ2-5
clone_size: many
d_call: TRBD2
v_call: TRBV7-2

cdr3_nt: TGTGCCAGCAGGACCGGCGCGTATGTGACGCAGTATTTT
cdr3_aa: CASRTGAYVTQYF
j_call: TRBJ2-3
clone_size: many
d_call: NA
v_call: TRBV27

cdr3_nt: TGTGCCGGTGGGAGCAGCAACCTGAACACTGAAGCTTTCTTT
cdr3_aa: CAGGSSNLNTEAFF
j_call: TRBJ1-1
clone_size: few
d_call: NA
v_call: TRBV7-9

cdr3_nt: TGTGCCATCTCTGGTCTAGCGGCCCTCTCCTACAATGAGCAGTTCTTC
cdr3_aa: CAISGLAALSYNEQFF
j_call: TRBJ2-1
clone_size: many
d_call: TRBD2
v_call: TRBV10-3

cdr3_nt: TGTGCCAGCAGCACCACCTGGACGCATTCACCCCTCCACTTT
cdr3_aa: CASSTTWTHSPLHF
j_call: TRBJ1-6
clone_size: NA
d_call: NA
v_call: TRBV7-9

cdr3_nt: TGTGCCAGCAGTTACGGAGGGAACGGCTACACCTTC
cdr3_aa: CASSYGGNGYTF
j_call: TRBJ1-2
clone_size: few
d_call: NA
v_call: TRBV6-6

cdr3_nt: TGCAGTGCCGAGACCCTGCAAGAGACCCAGTACTTC
cdr3_aa: CSAETLQETQYF
j_call: TRBJ2-5
clone_size: many
d_call: NA
v_call: TRBV20-1

cdr3_nt: TGTGCCAGCAGCTTAGTAGGCCTCAACACCGGGGAGCTGTTTTTT
cdr3_aa: CASSLVGLNTGELFF
j_call: TRBJ2-2
clone_size: few
d_call: NA
v_call: TRBV11-2

cdr3_nt: TGTGCCAGCAGTTTTGGGGGGACCCCGACAGATACGCAGTATTTT
cdr3_aa: CASSFGGTPTDTQYF
j_call: TRBJ2-3
clone_size: few
d_call: NA
v_call: TRBV6-5

cdr3_nt: TGCGCCAGCAGCTTGAATCCCGGAACCGACACTGAAGCTTTCTTT
cdr3_aa: CASSLNPGTDTEAFF
j_call: TRBJ1-1
clone_size: NA
d_call: NA
v_call: TRBV5-1

cdr3_nt: TGTGCCAGCAGCTTAGGGGCGAACGCTGAAGCTTTCTTT
cdr3_aa: CASSLGANAEAFF
j_call: TRBJ1-1
clone_size: NA
d_call: NA
v_call: TRBV11-2

cdr3_nt: TGTGCCTGTTCGAGAGGTCCTGATATTATGAACACTGAAGCTTTCTTT
cdr3_aa: CACSRGPDIMNTEAFF
j_call: TRBJ1-1
clone_size: many
d_call: NA
v_call: TRBV30

cdr3_nt: TGTGCCAGCTCGACTAGTAGCACAGATACGCAGTATTTT
cdr3_aa: CASSTSSTDTQYF
j_call: TRBJ2-3
clone_size: many
d_call: NA
v_call: TRBV7-2

cdr3_nt: TGTGCCACCAGTGGAAGAGGACTAGCGGGGAGAACAGATACGCAGTATTTT
cdr3_aa: CATSGRGLAGRTDTQYF
j_call: TRBJ2-3
clone_size: many
d_call: TRBD2
v_call: TRBV24-1

cdr3_nt: TGTGCCAGCACCCCCCTAACCGGGACAGGGGAGTCTACGCAGTATTTT
cdr3_aa: CASTPLTGTGESTQYF
j_call: TRBJ2-3
clone_size: many
d_call: TRBD1
v_call: TRBV7-2

cdr3_nt: TGCAGTGTGAGGCAGGGAAGCAATGAGCAGTTCTTC
cdr3_aa: CSVRQGSNEQFF
j_call: TRBJ2-1
clone_size: many
d_call: NA
v_call: TRBV20-1

cdr3_nt: TGCAGTGCTAGCGGTGTAGGGGGGCCTGGCTACACCTTC
cdr3_aa: CSASGVGGPGYTF
j_call: TRBJ1-2
clone_size: NA
d_call: NA
v_call: TRBV20-1

cdr3_nt: TGTGCCAGCAGCCTGGGACAGGGTGATTCACCCCTCCACTTT
cdr3_aa: CASSLGQGDSPLHF
j_call: TRBJ1-6
clone_size: few
d_call: TRBD1
v_call: TRBV3-1

cdr3_nt: TGCGCCAGCAGCCCGGGACAGATGAACACTGAAGCTTTCTTT
cdr3_aa: CASSPGQMNTEAFF
j_call: TRBJ1-1
clone_size: NA
d_call: TRBD1
v_call: TRBV5-1

cdr3_nt: TGTGCCAGCAGCTTAGGACTGGGTTGGGCGCAGTTCTTC
cdr3_aa: CASSLGLGWAQFF
j_call: TRBJ2-1
clone_size: many
d_call: NA
v_call: TRBV7-9

cdr3_nt: TGTGCCAGCACACTATTGGCTTTGGATGAGCAGTTCTTC
cdr3_aa: CASTLLALDEQFF
j_call: TRBJ2-1
clone_size: NA
d_call: NA
v_call: TRBV28

cdr3_nt: TGCGCCAGCAGCTGGGATGGACTAGCAAACAATGAGCAGTTCTTC
cdr3_aa: CASSWDGLANNEQFF
j_call: TRBJ2-1
clone_size: NA
d_call: TRBD2
v_call: TRBV5-1

cdr3_nt: TGTGCCAGCGGGGGGATCCGGGGGCCGTACGAGCAGTACTTC
cdr3_aa: CASGGIRGPYEQYF
j_call: TRBJ2-7
clone_size: many
d_call: NA
v_call: TRBV12-3/TRBV12-4

cdr3_nt: TGTGCCAGCAGCTTAGAACAGACCGAGCAGTACTTC
cdr3_aa: CASSLEQTEQYF
j_call: TRBJ2-7
clone_size: few
d_call: NA
v_call: TRBV7-9

cdr3_nt: TGTGCCAGCAGCCGAGACAGGGAAACTGAAGCTTTCTTT
cdr3_aa: CASSRDRETEAFF
j_call: TRBJ1-1
clone_size: NA
d_call: TRBD1
v_call: TRBV7-2

cdr3_nt: TGTGCCAGCAGTTACGGCCTAGCGGACACCGGGGAGCTGTTTTTT
cdr3_aa: CASSYGLADTGELFF
j_call: TRBJ2-2
clone_size: many
d_call: TRBD2
v_call: TRBV6-2/TRBV6-3

cdr3_nt: TGTGCCAGCAGCCACCGGGACTCGGGATACACTGAAGCTTTCTTT
cdr3_aa: CASSHRDSGYTEAFF
j_call: TRBJ1-1
clone_size: few
d_call: NA
v_call: TRBV3-1

cdr3_nt: TGCGCCAGCAGCTTGGCCGGCAGGTCCACCGGGGAGCTGTTTTTT
cdr3_aa: CASSLAGRSTGELFF
j_call: TRBJ2-2
clone_size: few
d_call: NA
v_call: TRBV5-1

cdr3_nt: TGCAGTGCTAGAGATTTAGCTCGGGAGACCCAGTACTTC
cdr3_aa: CSARDLARETQYF
j_call: TRBJ2-5
clone_size: NA
d_call: NA
v_call: TRBV20-1

cdr3_nt: TGCGCCAGCAGCCCAGGGTACAGCTCCACGCTATATAGCAATCAGCCCCAGCATTTT
cdr3_aa: CASSPGYSSTLYSNQPQHF
j_call: TRBJ1-5
clone_size: few
d_call: NA
v_call: TRBV4-1

cdr3_nt: TGCAGTGCTAGACTCCGGGGACCGGACAACAATGAGCAGTTCTTC
cdr3_aa: CSARLRGPDNNEQFF
j_call: TRBJ2-1
clone_size: many
d_call: NA
v_call: TRBV20-1

cdr3_nt: TGTGCCAGCAGCTTAGGAGGTTCGAACACCGGGGAGCTGTTTTTT
cdr3_aa: CASSLGGSNTGELFF
j_call: TRBJ2-2
clone_size: few
d_call: NA
v_call: TRBV11-2

cdr3_nt: TGTGCCTGGAGTAGACCTACAGCTAACTATGGCTACACCTTC
cdr3_aa: CAWSRPTANYGYTF
j_call: TRBJ1-2
clone_size: NA
d_call: NA
v_call: TRBV30

cdr3_nt: TGTGCCAGTAGTATCAGTCGGGGCAGTAGGACTGAAGCTTTCTTT
cdr3_aa: CASSISRGSRTEAFF
j_call: TRBJ1-1
clone_size: NA
d_call: NA
v_call: TRBV19

cdr3_nt: TGTGCCAGCAGTCTCAGGGAAACTAATGAAAAACTGTTTTTT
cdr3_aa: CASSLRETNEKLFF
j_call: TRBJ1-4
clone_size: many
d_call: NA
v_call: TRBV12-3/TRBV12-4

cdr3_nt: TGCGCCAGCAGCCCCACGTCCACACCGAACACTGAAGCTTTCTTT
cdr3_aa: CASSPTSTPNTEAFF
j_call: TRBJ1-1
clone_size: few
d_call: NA
v_call: TRBV5-1

cdr3_nt: TGTGCCAGCAGCCTCCGTTCGACTAGCGGGGAGCAAGAGACCCAGTACTTC
cdr3_aa: CASSLRSTSGEQETQYF
j_call: TRBJ2-5
clone_size: few
d_call: TRBD2
v_call: TRBV7-2

cdr3_nt: TGTGCCATCAGTGAGTCGACGGGATTCAATGAGCAGTTCTTC
cdr3_aa: CAISESTGFNEQFF
j_call: TRBJ2-1
clone_size: few
d_call: NA
v_call: TRBV10-3

cdr3_nt: TGCGCCAGCACGAGGGTGGCGGGGGTTAGAGATACGCAGTATTTT
cdr3_aa: CASTRVAGVRDTQYF
j_call: TRBJ2-3
clone_size: NA
d_call: TRBD2
v_call: TRBV4-3

cdr3_nt: TGTGCCAGCAGCTTAGTTCTAGCGGGGGGGGATACGCAGTATTTT
cdr3_aa: CASSLVLAGGDTQYF
j_call: TRBJ2-3
clone_size: NA
d_call: TRBD2
v_call: TRBV7-2

cdr3_nt: TGCGCCAGCAGCCAAGATCTCAGCGGGGGGGCCGTTACGCAGTATTTT
cdr3_aa: CASSQDLSGGAVTQYF
j_call: TRBJ2-3
clone_size: many
d_call: TRBD2
v_call: TRBV4-3

cdr3_nt: TGCAGTGCTCTGAGCGGGGGGGCCAAAGATACGCAGTATTTT
cdr3_aa: CSALSGGAKDTQYF
j_call: TRBJ2-3
clone_size: few
d_call: TRBD2
v_call: TRBV20-1

cdr3_nt: TGCAGTGCTAGCCCCATGAAGCGTAGCGGGGGGGCTCCAGATACGCAGTATTTT
cdr3_aa: CSASPMKRSGGAPDTQYF
j_call: TRBJ2-3
clone_size: NA
d_call: TRBD2
v_call: TRBV20-1

cdr3_nt: TGCAGCGCGCGTGCCTACAATGAGCAGTTCTTC
cdr3_aa: CSARAYNEQFF
j_call: TRBJ2-1
clone_size: few
d_call: NA
v_call: TRBV29-1

cdr3_nt: TGTGCCAGTAAAGGACAGGGAAACACCGGGGAGCTGTTTTTT
cdr3_aa: CASKGQGNTGELFF
j_call: TRBJ2-2
clone_size: few
d_call: TRBD1
v_call: TRBV19

cdr3_nt: TGTGCCAGCAGCTTTGGACAGGGAGGCTCCTACGAGCAGTACTTC
cdr3_aa: CASSFGQGGSYEQYF
j_call: TRBJ2-7
clone_size: few
d_call: TRBD1
v_call: TRBV7-3